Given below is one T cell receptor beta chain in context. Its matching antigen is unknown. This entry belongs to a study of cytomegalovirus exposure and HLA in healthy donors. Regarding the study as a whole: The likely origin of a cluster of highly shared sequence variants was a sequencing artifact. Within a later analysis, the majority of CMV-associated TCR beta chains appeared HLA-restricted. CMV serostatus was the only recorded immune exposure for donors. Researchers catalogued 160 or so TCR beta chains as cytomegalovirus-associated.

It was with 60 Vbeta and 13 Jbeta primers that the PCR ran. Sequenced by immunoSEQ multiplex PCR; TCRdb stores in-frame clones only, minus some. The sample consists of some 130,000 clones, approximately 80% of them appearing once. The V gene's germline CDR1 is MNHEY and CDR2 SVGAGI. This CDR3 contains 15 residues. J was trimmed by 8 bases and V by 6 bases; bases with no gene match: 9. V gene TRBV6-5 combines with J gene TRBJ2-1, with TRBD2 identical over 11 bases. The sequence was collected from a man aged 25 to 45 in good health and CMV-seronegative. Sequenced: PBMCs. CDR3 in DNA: TGTGCCAGCAGGGTAGCGGGAGGGCCTTTGGATGAGCAGTTCTTC. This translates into CASRVAGGPLDEQFF.